This passage covers 11 T cell receptor beta chains from one sample sequenced in a study of cytomegalovirus exposure and HLA in healthy donors. The PCR had 60 Vbeta and 13 Jbeta primers. Sequencing was performed with immunoSEQ multiplex PCR; in TCRdb, only in-frame clones are kept and a portion is missing. The sample records around 150,000 clones, roughly 80% being singletons. Material: PBMCs. All receptors derive from a man aged 40-49 years in good health and CMV-seronegative.

The table lists this clone with a few counts. The rearrangement links TRBV28 to TRBJ1-2, with a possible D match to TRBD1 (5 bases). Trimming took off 5 bases at V and 4 bases at J, with 11 bases between the two ends. The CDR3 totals 13 residues. The germline V gene encodes CDR1 MDHEN and CDR2 SYDVKM. CDR3 region: CASSAGLSYGYTF. The CDR3, as DNA: TGTGCCAGCAGTGCAGGGTTGTCCTATGGCTACACCTTC.

V is TRBV27 and J is TRBJ2-4, with TRBD1 as a possible D gene (6 bases). The CDR3 has 11 amino acids. Germline loops: CDR1 MNHEY, CDR2 SMNVEV (reference sequence). V was pared by 8 bases and J by 8 bases, with 10 bases between. CDR3 bases: TGTGCCAGCCACGAGGGGGACATTCAGTACTTC. This sequence encodes CASHEGDIQYF.

V is TRBV6-1 and J is TRBJ2-3; no firm D call. The CDR3 has 16 amino acids. V shed 2 bases and J shed 0 bases, with 12 bases lying between them. The germline V gene has CDR1 MNHNS and CDR2 SASEGT. The CDR3 loop reads CASSELRSTSTDTQYF. CDR3 DNA sequence: TGTGCCAGCAGTGAACTCCGAAGCACTAGCACAGATACGCAGTATTTT.

V usage is TRBV7-2 and J usage is TRBJ2-3, with 9 positions matching TRBD2. The germline CDR1 and CDR2 sequences are SGHTA and FQGNSA. Trimming at V came to 0 bases and at J to 0 bases, leaving 7 bases not matched to a gene. This CDR3 has 18 residues. The CDR3 DNA is TGTGCCAGCAGCTTAGCGTCGGTTGCGGGGGGGAGCACAGATACGCAGTATTTT. This sequence encodes CASSLASVAGGSTDTQYF.

The sample holds one count of this clone. The chain uses TRBV6-5 and TRBJ2-7; maybe TRBD2 (6 bases). This CDR3 comprises 16 residues. The V gene's germline CDR1 is MNHEY and CDR2 SVGAGI. The germline V and J ends were trimmed by 1 base and 3 bases, with 16 bases remaining between them. The CDR3 nucleotides are TGTGCCAGCAGTTACTACCCCCCGGACGGGGGCTACGAGCAGTACTTC. This gives the protein CASSYYPPDGGYEQYF.

This rearrangement joins TRBV6-6 to TRBJ1-2, with no clear D. Germline V lookup: CDR1 MNHNY, CDR2 SVGAGI (reference sequence). V gave up 0 bases and J gave up 5 bases, with 13 bases separating them. The CDR3 has 15 residues. This chain's CDR3 is CASSYSPRRQYGYTF. The CDR3 DNA sequence: TGTGCCAGCAGTTACTCGCCGAGGAGGCAGTATGGCTACACCTTC.

The genes are TRBV27 and TRBJ2-7; weak D call: TRBD1 (6 bases). CDR3 size: 16 residues. The germline V gene encodes CDR1 MNHEY and CDR2 SMNVEV (reference sequence). V lost 2 bases and J 5 bases, leaving 19 bases between the germline ends. The CDR3 coding sequence is TGTGCCAGCAGTTTAAGCCCGGGACACTTCGGCGACGAGCAGTACTTC. Protein product: CASSLSPGHFGDEQYF.

J is TRBJ2-7 and V is TRBV13; 11 bases match TRBD2. V trimming: 4 bases; J trimming: 6 bases; junction bases outside the gene matches: 8. Germline-derived CDR1 and CDR2 are PRHDT and FYEKMQ (reference sequence). CDR3 length: 15 amino acids. The DNA of the CDR3 is TGTGCCAGCAGCTACCCTCATGGACTAGCGGGCGAGCAGTACTTC. This codes for CASSYPHGLAGEQYF.

The chain couples TRBV11-3 to TRBJ1-2; no clear D. The V gene's germline CDR1 is SGHNT and CDR2 YENEEA. This CDR3 comprises 17 residues. The V and J ends lost 2 bases and 0 bases respectively, with 16 bases between them. DNA for the CDR3: TGTGCCAGCAGCTTATTGATAGGTCTCGGAGCTAACTATGGCTACACCTTC. It codes for CASSLLIGLGANYGYTF.

V and J are TRBV11-2 and TRBJ1-1; possible D gene TRBD1, 6 bases. The length of the CDR3 is 12 residues. Trimming removed 3 bases from V and 14 bases from J, with 16 bases in between. The V gene's germline CDR1 is SGHAT and CDR2 FQNNGV. The CDR3 protein is CASSLGSQRGFF. The CDR3 nucleotides read TGTGCCAGCAGCTTGGGCAGCCAAAGGGGGTTCTTT.

Only a few counts were recorded for this clone. This chain joins TRBV6-1 and TRBJ2-1; 8 bases match TRBD2. The germline gives CDR1 MNHNS, CDR2 SASEGT. The CDR3 consists of 14 residues. Trimming took 4 bases from V and 6 from J; bases not matched to a gene: 5. The CDR3 reads CASSGGLEGNEQFF. The CDR3 nucleotides are TGTGCCAGCAGTGGGGGACTAGAGGGCAATGAGCAGTTCTTC.